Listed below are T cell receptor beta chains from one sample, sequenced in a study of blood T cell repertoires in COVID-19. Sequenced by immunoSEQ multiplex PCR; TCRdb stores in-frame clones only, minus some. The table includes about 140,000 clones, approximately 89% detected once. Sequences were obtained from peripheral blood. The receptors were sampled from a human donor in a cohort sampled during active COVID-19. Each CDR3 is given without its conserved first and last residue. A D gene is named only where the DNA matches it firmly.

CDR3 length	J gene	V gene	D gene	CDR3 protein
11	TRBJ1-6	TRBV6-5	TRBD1	ASNRDRNSPLH
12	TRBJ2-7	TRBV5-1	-	ASSLASSYYEQY
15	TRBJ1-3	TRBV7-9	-	ASSLVQAGSSGNTIY
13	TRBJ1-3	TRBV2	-	ASSNTEGMGNTIY
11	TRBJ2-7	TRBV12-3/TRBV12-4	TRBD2	ASTPSGSYEQY
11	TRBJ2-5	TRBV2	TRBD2	ASRSGRQETQY
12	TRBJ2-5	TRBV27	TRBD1	ASSHGQGRETQY
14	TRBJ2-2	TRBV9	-	ASSVDRGRDTGELF
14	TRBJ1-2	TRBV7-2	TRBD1	ASSLTLDRLNYGYT
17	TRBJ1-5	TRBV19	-	ARTRQENSYQNRNQPQH
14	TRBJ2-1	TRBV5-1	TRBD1	ASSGTDRGNVDEQF
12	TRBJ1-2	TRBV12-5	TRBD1	ASGLTDRVHGYT
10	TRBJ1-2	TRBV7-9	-	ASSPGLFGYT
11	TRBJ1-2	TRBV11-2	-	ASSSGVGRGYT
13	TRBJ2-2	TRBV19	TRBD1	ASSGRDSNTGELF
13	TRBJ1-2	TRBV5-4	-	ASSLEAGFSYGYT
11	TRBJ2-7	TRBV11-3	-	ASSLGRFNEQY
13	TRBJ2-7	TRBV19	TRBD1	ATRVVGQGTYEQY
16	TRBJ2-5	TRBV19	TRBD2	ASSIRGLAGGYQETQY
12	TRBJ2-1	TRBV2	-	ASRGQRGYNEQF
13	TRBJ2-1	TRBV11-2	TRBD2	ASSLAGTSHNEQF
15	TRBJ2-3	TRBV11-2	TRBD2	ASSLEASGGQQDTQY
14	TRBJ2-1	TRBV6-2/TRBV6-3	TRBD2	ASSESGRGGHNEQF
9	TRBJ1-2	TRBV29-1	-	SVPTHYGYT
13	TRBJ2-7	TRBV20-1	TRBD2	SASDSSGGLYEQY
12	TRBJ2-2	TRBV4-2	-	ASSQGPEGGELF
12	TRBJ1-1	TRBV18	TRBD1	ASSLNQGGTEAF
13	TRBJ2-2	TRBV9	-	ASSSRGGNTGELF
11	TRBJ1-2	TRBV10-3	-	AINPTDRTGYT
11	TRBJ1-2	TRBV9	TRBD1	ASSAGTGDGYT
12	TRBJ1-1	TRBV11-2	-	ASSLSRGGTEAF
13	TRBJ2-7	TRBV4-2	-	ASSQVGSGTYEQY
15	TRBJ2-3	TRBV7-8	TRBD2	ASSLAGQRGGPDTQY
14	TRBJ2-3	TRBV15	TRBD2	ATSRDDGGVTDTQY
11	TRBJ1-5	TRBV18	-	ASSAAENQPQH
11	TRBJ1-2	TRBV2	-	ASSPTETYGYT
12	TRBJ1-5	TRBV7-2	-	ASSLAGGYQPQH
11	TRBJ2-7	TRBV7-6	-	ASSPTAYYEQY
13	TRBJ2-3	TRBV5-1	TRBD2	ASSWSGGYTDTQY
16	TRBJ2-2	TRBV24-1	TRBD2	ATSDSRGSGGVTGELF
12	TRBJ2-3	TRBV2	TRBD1	ARTGQGAADTQY
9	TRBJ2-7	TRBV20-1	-	RAAGPHEQY
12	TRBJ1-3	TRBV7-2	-	ASSFRDSGNTIY
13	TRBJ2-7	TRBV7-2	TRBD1	ASSLASGGMYEQY
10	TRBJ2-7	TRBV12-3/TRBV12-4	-	ASRQGSEEQY
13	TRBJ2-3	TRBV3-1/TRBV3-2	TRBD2	ASSSLAGQTDTQY
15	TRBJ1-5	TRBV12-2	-	ASRLRVSRGAPQPQH
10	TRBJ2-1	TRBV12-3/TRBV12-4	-	ASSLRTLGQF
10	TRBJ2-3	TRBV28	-	ATREGALTQY
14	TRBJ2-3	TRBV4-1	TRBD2	ASSQDFASGGDTQY
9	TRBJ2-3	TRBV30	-	AWSLPDTQY
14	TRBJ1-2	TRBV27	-	ASSPLPEASPYGYT
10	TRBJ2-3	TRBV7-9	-	ASSSQSDTQY
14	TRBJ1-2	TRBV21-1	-	ASSKSFGQGPYGYT
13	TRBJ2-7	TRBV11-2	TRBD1	ASSMGQIITYEQY
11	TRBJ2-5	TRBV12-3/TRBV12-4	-	ASSLAAQETQY
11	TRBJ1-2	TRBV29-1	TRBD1	SAGTGTGYGYT
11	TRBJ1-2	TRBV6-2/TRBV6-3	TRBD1	ASSEPTGSGYT
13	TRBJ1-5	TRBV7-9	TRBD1	ASSLGQGWGQPQH